Sequencing of this TCR beta chain was carried out in a study of spatial heterogeneity in lung cancer. For the study at large: The authors sequenced available follow-up PBMC samples, taken a median of about 23 months after resection.

This clonotype was seen a few times. One junction end disagrees with the germline gene, perhaps due to a read error. Specified time point: blood at routine non-recurrence follow-up after resection. Sequencing of whole RNA from tumor, nontumor lung or frozen PBMC involved no sorting. The CDR3 has 12 amino acids. Per the germline V gene, CDR1 is SGHTA and CDR2 is FQGNSA. TCRdb re-called the 5' RACE reads through MiXCR, storing one row per CDR3 protein. Of tens of thousands of distinct CDR3 sequences listed, roughly 7.4% are singletons. The clonotype originates from a female donor with early-stage non-small cell lung cancer. V is TRBV7-2 and J is TRBJ1-1, with D unresolved. The input for sequencing was PBMCs, taken at follow-up. The CDR3 here is CASSLAVEVQTF. The CDR3 bases are TGTGCCAGCAGCTTAGCCGTGGAGGTCCAAACCTTT.